Presented here are 8 T cell receptor beta chains from one specimen sequenced in a study of CD8+ T cells in alopecia areata (dated by TCRdb to between 2018 and 2020). Preparation of the library involved the immunoSEQ multiplex PCR assay. To provide template for TCR sequencing, every sample had RNA extracted and reverse transcribed into cDNA. Entries here come from immuneACCESS through TCRdb and include only in-frame sequences with V and J called. Some clones fail to appear in such tables; in the studies checked, an unresolved V gene covers under half of the shortfall, and the cause of the remainder is unknown. In this sample the table shows 140,000 to 150,000 clones, over 80% of which occur a single time. Together, the top ten hold over 12% of the sample. Explained via the paper, the time point label denotes: baseline before oral tofacitinib. The sequencing used CD8+ T cells sorted from blood, collected at week 0. Receptor source: a human donor with alopecia areata.

The genes are TRBV27 and TRBJ2-3; D gene unclear. The V gene's germline CDR1 is MNHEY and CDR2 SMNVEV (reference sequence). This CDR3 spans 13 amino acids. The V end was cut by 5 bases, the J end by 4 bases, with 10 bases between. CDR3 amino acids: CASSPDQADTQYF. The CDR3 DNA reads TGTGCCAGCAGTCCCGACCAGGCAGATACGCAGTATTTT.

The chain employs TRBV29-1 and TRBJ1-2; 11 bases are a match to TRBD1. CDR1 and CDR2 (germline): SQVTM, ANQGSEA. The CDR3 is made up of 14 amino acids. Trimming removed 7 bases from V and 3 bases from J; junction bases left unmatched: 7. CDR3 in amino acids: CSAKPGQGDYGYTF. Here the CDR3 DNA reads TGCAGCGCCAAACCGGGACAGGGGGACTATGGCTACACCTTC.

V usage is TRBV19 and J usage is TRBJ2-7, with 7 positions matching TRBD1. CDR1 is LNHDA and CDR2 is SQIVND in the germline V gene (reference sequence). Losses at the gene ends were 7 bases for V and 2 bases for J; bases not matched to a gene: 5. This CDR3 region has 13 residues. The CDR3 spells CASIGDSTYEQYF. The CDR3 region has the DNA TGTGCCAGTATTGGGGACAGTACCTACGAGCAGTACTTC.

V and J are TRBV6-5 and TRBJ1-1; tentatively, D is TRBD1 (5 bases). Trimming took off 5 bases at V and 6 bases at J, with 19 bases between the two ends. From germline, CDR1 is MNHEY and CDR2 SVGAGI. The CDR3 consists of 15 residues. CDR3 residues: CASSPSGESTPEAFF. The CDR3 nucleotides are TGTGCCAGCAGTCCCTCGGGGGAATCGACACCTGAAGCTTTCTTT.

V usage is TRBV5-4 and J usage is TRBJ2-6; D perhaps matches TRBD2 (7 bases). V was cut by 5 bases and J by 4 bases, with 13 bases left in between. The CDR3 sequence is 15 residues long. In germline, CDR1 is SGHNT, CDR2 YYREEE (reference sequence). CDR3: CASRGGGTGANVLTF. Written as DNA, the CDR3 is TGTGCCAGCAGGGGAGGGGGGACCGGGGCCAACGTCCTGACTTTC.

The rearrangement links TRBV5-1 to TRBJ2-1, with D tentatively TRBD1 or TRBD2 (5 bases each). Trimming removed 1 base from V and 0 bases from J, with 11 bases in between. The CDR3 is made up of 16 amino acids. Germline CDR1 and CDR2: SGHRS and YFSETQ. CDR3 loop: CASSLSGASSYNEQFF. In nucleotides, the CDR3 is TGCGCCAGCAGCTTGTCCGGGGCGAGCTCCTACAATGAGCAGTTCTTC.

This rearrangement joins TRBV7-6 to TRBJ2-2; D is undetermined. The V end was cut by 1 base, the J end by 6 bases, with 6 bases between. Germline V gene lookup returns CDR1 SGHVS and CDR2 FNYEAQ. This CDR3 has 13 amino acids. The CDR3 here is CASSLEGSGELFF. The CDR3, as DNA: TGTGCCAGCAGCTTAGAGGGTTCCGGGGAGCTGTTTTTT.

This chain uses TRBV27 with TRBJ1-1; maybe TRBD1 (5 bases). Trimming left V 3 bases short and J 9 bases short, with 14 bases between. CDR3 size: 13 residues. Germline V gene sequence: CDR1 MNHEY, CDR2 SMNVEV (reference sequence). CDR3 in amino acids: CASSFGAGYQAFF. The CDR3 coding sequence is TGTGCCAGCAGTTTCGGGGCAGGGTATCAAGCTTTCTTT.